Each of the 24 T cell receptor beta chains below was sequenced from the same sample in a study of metastatic and nonmetastatic thyroid tumors. Thyroid surgery had not been preceded by any treatment in any patient. MiXCR reprocessed the PCR reads for TCRdb. The table includes about 16,000 clones, 25% detected once. The source material was adjacent normal tissue. The receptors originated from a female donor with papillary thyroid cancer or a benign thyroid nodule (not recorded which). Some clones in this sample may be carry-over from other donors' samples.

V usage is TRBV9 and J usage is TRBJ2-7, with D perhaps TRBD2 (5 bases). Germline V CDR1 and CDR2: SGDLS, YYNGEE. This CDR3 comprises 14 residues. V dropped 4 bases and J dropped 0 bases, with 11 bases sitting between them. CDR3 residues: CASSLGESSYEQYF. CDR3 DNA: TGTGCCAGCAGCCTTGGGGAGTCCTCCTACGAGCAGTACTTC.

The chain carries TRBV7-2 and TRBJ2-7; D call uncertain. Trimming removed 3 bases from V and 3 bases from J, with 3 bases in between. CDR1 and CDR2 from the germline V gene are SGHTA and FQGNSA. This CDR3 has 11 residues. The CDR3 DNA follows: TGTGCCAGCAGCTTCGACTACGAGCAGTACTTC. Translation gives CASSFDYEQYF.

The chain employs TRBV12-3 or TRBV12-4 and TRBJ1-5; D call uncertain. CDR3 length equals 13 residues. Trimming shortened V by 1 base and J by 6 bases, and 7 bases separated the two germline ends. The CDR3 here is CASSLGVTQPQHF. For the CDR3, the DNA is TGTGCCAGCAGTTTAGGGGTAACTCAGCCCCAGCATTTT.

Turning to this clone: This may arise from a read error, as a much more abundant clone is one base away. The same CDR3 is also encoded by other DNA sequences in this sample. The chain recombines TRBV6-1 with TRBJ1-1, with D possibly being TRBD1 (6 bases). CDR3 length equals 13 residues. Looked up from germline, CDR1 is MNHNS and CDR2 is SASEGT. CDR3 sequence (DNA): TGTGCCAGCAGACAGGGAGTGAACACTGAAGCCTTCTTT. Translating gives CASRQGVNTEAFF.

CDR3 residues: CASNLSGRDGRYEQYF. CDR3 in DNA: TGTGCCAGCAACCTGTCGGGCCGGGACGGGCGCTACGAGCAGTACTTC. This chain joins TRBV28 and TRBJ2-7, with D perhaps given as TRBD1 or TRBD2 (5 bases each). The germline gives CDR1 MDHEN, CDR2 SYDVKM. V was trimmed by 7 bases and J by 3 bases, leaving 22 bases between them. The CDR3 extends over 16 amino acids. The full variable domain, completed using reference TRBV28 and TRBJ2-7, is DVKVTQSSRYLVKRTGEKVFLECVQDMDHENMFWYRQDPGLGLRLIYFSYDVKMKEKGDIPEGYSVSREKKERFSLILESASTNQTSMYLCASNLSGRDGRYEQYFGPGTRLTVT.

The rearrangement joins TRBV6-1 to TRBJ1-2; D gene uncertain. The CDR3 is 13 amino acids. The germline gives CDR1 MNHNS, CDR2 SASEGT. The ends were cut back, 4 bases at V and 11 bases at J, with 17 bases in the middle. As DNA, the CDR3 is TGTGCCAGCAGTGGCAGAGCCCCTATTAGGTACACCTTC. It codes for CASSGRAPIRYTF.

CDR3 sequence (DNA): TGCAGTGCTGGAAGGGACAGCGCAAGCACAGATACGCAGTATTTT. Protein sequence: CSAGRDSASTDTQYF. V gene TRBV20-1 combines with J gene TRBJ2-3, with 7 nucleotides matching TRBD1. V was clipped by 5 bases and J by 0 bases; unmatched bases: 8. Germline CDR1 and CDR2: DFQATT and SNEGSKA (reference sequence). The CDR3 length is 15 residues.

The J gene is TRBJ2-7, the V gene TRBV28, with TRBD2 as a possible D gene (7 bases). V lost 7 bases and J 7 bases, leaving 23 bases between the germline ends. This CDR3 spans 15 amino acids. Germline V gene sequence: CDR1 MDHEN, CDR2 SYDVKM. The CDR3 loop is CASTLGGGGLLEQYF. In DNA form, the CDR3 reads TGTGCCAGCACTCTGGGGGGGGGCGGCCTACTGGAGCAGTACTTC.

The V and J genes are TRBV12-3 or TRBV12-4 and TRBJ1-2, with a weak D call TRBD1 (6 bases). V lost 3 bases to trimming and J lost 7 bases, with 18 bases between them. The CDR3 runs 15 residues. The CDR3 region has the DNA TGTGCCAGCAGTTTGGCCACGACAGGCTGGGGTGGCTACACCTTC. Its protein product is CASSLATTGWGGYTF.

Details on this clone: A read error may produce the germline difference seen at one junction end. CDR3 DNA: TGCGCCAGCAGCCTCGTCCCCGACACCATATATTTT. Amino acid sequence: CASSLVPDTIYF. The chain couples TRBV11-3 to TRBJ1-3; no clear D gene. In germline, CDR1 is SGHNT, CDR2 YENEEA. The CDR3 loop spans 12 amino acids. The whole variable domain, filled in from reference TRBV11-3 and TRBJ1-3, reads EAGVVQSPRYKIIEKKQPVAFWCNPISGHNTLYWYLQNLGQGPELLIRYENEEAVDDSQLPKDRFSAERLKGVDSTLKIQPAELGDSAVYLCASSLVPDTIYFGEGSWLTVV.

This chain joins TRBV28 and TRBJ2-7; a possible D gene is TRBD1 (7 bases). CDR3 length equals 12 residues. V shed 10 bases and J shed 5 bases, with 15 bases lying between them. Per the germline V gene, CDR1 is MDHEN and CDR2 is SYDVKM. CDR3 nucleotide sequence: TGTGCCACCGCAGGGGGGTTGAACGAGCAGTACTTC. This sequence encodes CATAGGLNEQYF.

The chain joins TRBV7-3 to TRBJ2-2; D possibly uses TRBD1 or TRBD2 (6 bases each). Trimming stripped 5 bases from V and 4 bases from J, with 17 bases between. The CDR3 extends over 16 amino acids. In germline, CDR1 is SGHTA, CDR2 FQGTGA. CDR3 sequence (DNA): TGTGCCAGCAGCCCGAGGGGGGCAGGGCTCACCGGGGAGCTGTTTTTT. Translated, it gives CASSPRGAGLTGELFF.

The chain is built from TRBV28 and TRBJ2-7, with TRBD2 matching over 10 bases. The CDR3 spans 15 residues. Germline V lookup: CDR1 MDHEN, CDR2 SYDVKM. After removal of 5 bases from V and 1 base from J, the junction contained 5 bases not matched to a gene. This chain's CDR3 is CASSETSGRSYEQYF. The CDR3 nucleotides are TGTGCCAGCAGTGAGACTAGCGGGCGATCCTACGAGCAGTACTTC.

The J gene is TRBJ2-7, the V gene TRBV4-2, with D perhaps TRBD2 (7 bases). The CDR3 contains 15 residues. V lost 4 bases to trimming and J lost 5 bases, with 18 bases between them. Germline-derived CDR1 and CDR2 are LGHNA and YNFKEQ. CDR3 DNA: TGTGCCAGCAGCCTGCGTCCCGGGGGGCCGAACGAGCAGTACTTC. It translates to CASSLRPGGPNEQYF.

This clone was recorded a few times. This chain uses TRBV11-3 with TRBJ2-1; 7 positions match TRBD2. Germline V gene data show CDR1 as SGHNT and CDR2 as YENEEA. The CDR3 loop spans 15 amino acids. With V trimmed by 0 bases and J by 8 bases, 7 bases remained unmatched. CDR3 sequence: CASSLEDSGWDEQFF. The CDR3 nucleotides read TGTGCCAGCAGCTTAGAGGATAGCGGGTGGGATGAGCAGTTCTTC.

This clone was counted only a few times. The V gene is TRBV6-5, the J gene TRBJ2-3, with D possibly matching TRBD1 (5 bases). Germline loops: CDR1 MNHEY, CDR2 SVGAGI. Trimming pared 5 bases from V and 1 base from J, leaving 13 bases between. The CDR3 contains 15 residues. For the CDR3, the DNA is TGTGCCAGCAGTACTCCGGAAGGGGGCACAGATACGCAGTATTTT. Its translation: CASSTPEGGTDTQYF.

The V call is TRBV10-3, the J call TRBJ2-5, with D perhaps matching TRBD1 (5 bases). V lost 2 bases and J lost 2, with 9 bases in between. Germline V gene lookup returns CDR1 ENHRY and CDR2 SYGVKD. The length of the CDR3 is 14 residues. The CDR3 is CAISENDRQETQYF. The CDR3 region has the DNA TGTGCCATCAGTGAGAACGACAGACAAGAGACCCAGTACTTC.

On this clone: One junction end does not reproduce the germline sequence, and a read error may be involved. Other nucleotide sequences in the sample specify the same CDR3. The chain employs TRBV19 and TRBJ1-2; perhaps TRBD1 as D (5 bases). Germline assignment: CDR1 LNHDA and CDR2 SQIVND (reference sequence). The CDR3 covers 20 residues. The CDR3 coding sequence is TGTGCCAGTAGGATAGGCCCTAGGGACTGGGCGCGGTCGCCTTACCGTGGCTACACCTTC. Its protein product is CASRIGPRDWARSPYRGYTF.

The chain uses TRBV18 and TRBJ2-1, with 11 bases matching TRBD2. V shed 3 bases and J 3 bases; nucleotides not matched to a gene: 4. Germline V CDR1 and CDR2: KGHSH, LQKENI. The CDR3 contains 16 residues. The CDR3 region is CASSPRGTSGYNEQFF. DNA of the CDR3: TGTGCCAGCTCACCCCGAGGGACTAGCGGCTACAATGAGCAGTTCTTC.

The genes are TRBV20-1 and TRBJ2-2, with D perhaps matching TRBD1 or TRBD2 (5 bases each). Germline values: CDR1 DFQATT, CDR2 SNEGSKA (reference sequence). The CDR3 sequence is 13 residues long. Between the trimmed V and J ends, which lost 3 bases and 4 bases, there was a span of 9 bases. The CDR3 here is CSARVGPTGELFF. The CDR3 nucleotides read TGCAGTGCTAGGGTGGGACCCACCGGGGAGCTGTTTTTT.

This clone has ten or more counts. The J gene is TRBJ2-7, the V gene TRBV12-3 or TRBV12-4; 10 bases match TRBD2. This CDR3 region has 15 residues. V lost 4 bases to trimming and J lost 4 bases; unmatched junction nucleotides: 7. CDR3 nucleotides: TGTGCCAGCAGTTCGTTAGCGGGAGGTGGATACGAGCAGTACTTC. Its protein product is CASSSLAGGGYEQYF.

There are a few counts of this clone. The rearrangement links TRBV12-3 or TRBV12-4 to TRBJ1-2; a possible D gene is TRBD1 (6 bases). V was clipped by 6 bases and J by 8 bases, with 13 bases between them. The CDR3 totals 12 residues. CDR3 nucleotide sequence: TGTGCCAGCAGCGCTACAGGGAGGGGCTACACCTTC. Its protein product is CASSATGRGYTF.

V is TRBV6-2 or TRBV6-3 and J is TRBJ2-5, with D possibly being TRBD1 or TRBD2 (5 bases each). V was cut by 7 bases and J by 5 bases, with 17 bases left in between. The germline V gene has CDR1 MNHEY and CDR2 SVGEGT. The CDR3 has 14 amino acids. CDR3 region: CASIPGTLGETQYF. CDR3 DNA: TGTGCCAGCATTCCCGGGACCTTGGGGGAGACCCAGTACTTC.

The chain uses TRBV27 and TRBJ2-7, with D possibly being TRBD2 (6 bases). Trimming shortened V by 7 bases and J by 3 bases, and 25 bases separated the two germline ends. CDR3 size: 17 residues. The germline CDR1 and CDR2 sequences are MNHEY and SMNVEV (reference sequence). The DNA of the CDR3 is TGTGCCAGCAAACCGGCGGGGTCTAGCGCCAGGTACTACGAGCAGTACTTC. Translating it yields CASKPAGSSARYYEQYF.